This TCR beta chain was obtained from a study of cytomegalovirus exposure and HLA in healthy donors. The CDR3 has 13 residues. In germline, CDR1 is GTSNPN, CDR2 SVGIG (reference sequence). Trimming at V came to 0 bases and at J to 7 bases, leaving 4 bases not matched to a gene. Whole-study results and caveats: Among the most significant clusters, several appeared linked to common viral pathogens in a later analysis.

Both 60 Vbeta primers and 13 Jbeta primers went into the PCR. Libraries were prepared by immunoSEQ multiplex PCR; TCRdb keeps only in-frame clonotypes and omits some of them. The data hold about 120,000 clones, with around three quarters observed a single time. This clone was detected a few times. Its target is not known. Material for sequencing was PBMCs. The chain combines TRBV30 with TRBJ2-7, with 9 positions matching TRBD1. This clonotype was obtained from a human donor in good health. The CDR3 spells CAWSVQGTGEQYF. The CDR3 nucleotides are TGTGCCTGGAGTGTACAAGGGACAGGGGAGCAGTACTTC.